The 7 T cell receptor beta chains reported below all come from one sample, sequenced in a study of cytomegalovirus exposure and HLA in healthy donors. This PCR relied on a set of 60 Vbeta primers and 13 Jbeta primers. Assay used: immunoSEQ multiplex PCR; TCRdb lists only in-frame clones, some missing. The data show about 140,000 clones, roughly 80% seen once. The specimen was PBMCs. These receptors came from a man in his late teens or twenties in good health and CMV-seronegative.

V usage is TRBV12-5 and J usage is TRBJ2-3; the D gene is possibly TRBD2 (7 bases). The length of the CDR3 is 14 residues. CDR1 is LGHNT, CDR2 FRNRAP, per germline. Trimming removed 5 bases from V and 2 bases from J, with 11 bases in between. DNA of the CDR3: TGTGCTAGTGGTGCGGGGGCCTTCACAGATACGCAGTATTTT. It yields the protein CASGAGAFTDTQYF.

The chain carries TRBV6-4 and TRBJ2-1; 7 positions match TRBD2. Trimming cost V 4 bases and J 0 bases; bases outside gene matches: 6. The CDR3 has 16 amino acids. CDR1 is MRHNA and CDR2 is SNTAGT in the germline V gene. CDR3 region: CASSVARGTSYNEQFF. Written as DNA, the CDR3 is TGTGCCAGCAGTGTGGCGCGGGGGACCTCCTACAATGAGCAGTTCTTC.

The V and J genes are TRBV6-1 and TRBJ2-7, with D possibly being TRBD2 (6 bases). Looked up from germline, CDR1 is MNHNS and CDR2 is SASEGT. V was pared by 0 bases and J by 4 bases, with 28 bases between. The CDR3 runs to 20 residues. CDR3 coding DNA: TGTGCCAGCAGTGAAGCGCGGGGTGCGGTTTGGCTAAGGGCGGCTTACGAGCAGTACTTC. It yields the protein CASSEARGAVWLRAAYEQYF.

This chain joins TRBV7-3 and TRBJ2-3, with a possible D match to TRBD1 (6 bases). The V gene's germline CDR1 is SGHTA and CDR2 FQGTGA. Trimming took 5 bases from V and 0 from J, leaving 15 bases between them. This CDR3 is 16 amino acids long. For the CDR3, the DNA is TGTGCCAGCAGCCCTCAGGGGACCTCTAGCACAGATACGCAGTATTTT. It translates to CASSPQGTSSTDTQYF.

The gene calls are TRBV5-1 and TRBJ1-2; 11 bases are shared with TRBD1. There are 15 residues in the CDR3. The germline gives CDR1 SGHRS, CDR2 YFSETQ. Trimming removed 4 bases from V and 2 bases from J; junction bases left unmatched: 4. For the CDR3, the DNA is TGCGCCAGCAGCAACCGGGACAGGGGGAACTATGGCTACACCTTC. Protein product: CASSNRDRGNYGYTF.

The CDR3 is CASSIQGALGTQYF. Here the CDR3 DNA reads TGTGCCAGTAGTATACAGGGGGCTTTGGGGACCCAGTACTTC. The rearrangement uses TRBV19 and TRBJ2-5; 8 positions agree with TRBD1. Germline assignment: CDR1 LNHDA and CDR2 SQIVND (reference sequence). The CDR3 loop spans 14 amino acids. The ends lost 2 bases at V and 7 bases at J; junction bases unmatched: 6.

V and J are TRBV7-2 and TRBJ2-1; 11 nucleotides agree with TRBD2. The length of the CDR3 is 15 residues. The germline gives CDR1 SGHTA, CDR2 FQGNSA. V lost 6 bases to trimming and J lost 2 bases; unmatched junction nucleotides: 3. This chain's CDR3 is CASRPTSGAYNEQFF. The CDR3 region has the DNA TGTGCCAGCAGACCGACTAGCGGGGCCTACAATGAGCAGTTCTTC. Filled out from reference TRBV7-2 and TRBJ2-1, the complete variable domain reads GAGVSQSPSNKVTEKGKDVELRCDPISGHTALYWYRQSLGQGLEFLIYFQGNSAPDKSGLPSDRFSAERTGGSVSTLTIQRTQQEDSAVYLCASRPTSGAYNEQFFGPGTRLTVL.